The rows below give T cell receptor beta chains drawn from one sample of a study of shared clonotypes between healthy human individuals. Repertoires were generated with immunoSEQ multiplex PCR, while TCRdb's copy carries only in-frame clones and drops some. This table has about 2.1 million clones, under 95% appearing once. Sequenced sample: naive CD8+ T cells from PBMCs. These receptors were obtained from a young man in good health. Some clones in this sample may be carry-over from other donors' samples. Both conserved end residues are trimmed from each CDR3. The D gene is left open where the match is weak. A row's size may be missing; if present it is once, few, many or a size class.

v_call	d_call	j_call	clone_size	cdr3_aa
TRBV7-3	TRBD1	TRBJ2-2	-	ASRTRQGTTGELF
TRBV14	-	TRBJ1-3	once	ASSLQGPNSGNTIY
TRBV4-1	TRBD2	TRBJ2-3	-	ASSPERREGADTQY
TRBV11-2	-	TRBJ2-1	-	AAESRGEQF
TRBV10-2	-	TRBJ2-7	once	ASTGRRSYEGQY
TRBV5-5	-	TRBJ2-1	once	ASSWRQGSYNEQF
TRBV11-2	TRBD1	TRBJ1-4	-	ASSTWGQGYEKLF
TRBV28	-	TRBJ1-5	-	ASSLYGLSRSNQPQH
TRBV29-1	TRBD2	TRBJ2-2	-	SVEDPKAGGLRTGELF
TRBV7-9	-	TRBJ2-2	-	ASSLLPTVPAVTGELF
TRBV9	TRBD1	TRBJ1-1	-	ASNPSGTGGTEAF
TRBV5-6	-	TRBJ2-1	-	ASSLAGQRLYNEQF
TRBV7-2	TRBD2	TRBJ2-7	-	ASSLFLAGGYEQY
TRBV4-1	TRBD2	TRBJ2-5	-	ASSRTSGRAITETQY
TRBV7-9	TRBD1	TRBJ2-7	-	ASSPPGQGLYEQY
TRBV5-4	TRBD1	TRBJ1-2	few	ASTERDRKLDGYT
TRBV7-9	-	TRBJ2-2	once	ASSSPRTVNTGELF
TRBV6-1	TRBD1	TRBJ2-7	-	ASLGGQTYEQY
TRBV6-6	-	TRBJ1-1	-	ASTYGGEGTEAF
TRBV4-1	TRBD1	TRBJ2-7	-	ASSHGRDRDVYEQY
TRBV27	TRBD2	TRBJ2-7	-	ASLGAGGPSEQY
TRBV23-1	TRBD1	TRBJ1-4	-	ASSQNGQAFIYEKLF
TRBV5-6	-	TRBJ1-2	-	ASPHTGGARAYGYT
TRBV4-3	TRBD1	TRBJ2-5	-	ASSLTDRDQETQY
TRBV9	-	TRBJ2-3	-	ASSAGLASTDTQY
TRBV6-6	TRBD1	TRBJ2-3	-	ASTQGEYSTDTQY
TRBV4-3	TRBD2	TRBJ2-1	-	ASSQVWGGRNEQF
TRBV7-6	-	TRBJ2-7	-	ASSRAGHKDYEQY
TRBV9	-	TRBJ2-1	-	ASSPVGPILF
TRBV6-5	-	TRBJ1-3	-	ASSYSGRASGNTIY
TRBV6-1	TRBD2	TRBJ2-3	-	ASSEEGLAGYTDTQY
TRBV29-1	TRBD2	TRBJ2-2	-	SVEAAGSFLADSNTGELF
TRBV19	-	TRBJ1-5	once	ASSILGMGNQPQH